The 10 T cell receptor beta chains presented below share a single source sample, sequenced in a study of cytomegalovirus exposure and HLA in healthy donors. PCR used 60 Vbeta primers and 13 Jbeta primers. The repertoire was sequenced with immunoSEQ multiplex PCR; TCRdb's copy has only in-frame clones and lacks some. The sample has approximately 150,000 clones, roughly four fifths seen once. Sequencing was done on a sample of PBMCs. The receptors were gathered from a man aged 45 to 65 in good health and CMV-seropositive.

This chain uses TRBV19 with TRBJ1-5, with a weak D call TRBD1 (6 bases). Deletions cut 2 bases from V and 4 bases from J, with 18 bases between. The germline CDR1 and CDR2 sequences are LNHDA and SQIVND (reference sequence). The CDR3 runs to 17 residues. The CDR3 coding sequence is TGTGCCAGTAGTATAAGAATGGGAAGGGGGTCTAATCAGCCCCAGCATTTT. It codes for CASSIRMGRGSNQPQHF.

This clone was seen only a few times. This rearrangement joins TRBV6-5 to TRBJ2-3; D remains unclear. Looked up from germline, CDR1 is MNHEY and CDR2 is SVGAGI. The CDR3 has 14 amino acids. Trimming removed 2 bases at V and 6 bases at J, with 12 bases between. DNA of the CDR3: TGTGCCAGCAGTTACCAGCCGGGTTGGGATACGCAGTATTTT. Amino acid sequence: CASSYQPGWDTQYF.

The chain uses TRBV6-5 and TRBJ2-7, with D possibly being TRBD2 (5 bases). Germline V gene data show CDR1 as MNHEY and CDR2 as SVGAGI. The CDR3 has 11 residues. Trimming pared 7 bases from V and 2 bases from J, leaving 6 bases between. In DNA, the CDR3 is TGTGCCAGCATCGGGACCTACGAGCAGTACTTC. Protein product: CASIGTYEQYF.

V and J are TRBV5-6 and TRBJ2-1, with 9 nucleotides matching TRBD2. Trimming cost V 0 bases and J 6 bases; bases outside gene matches: 7. Germline CDR1 reads SGHDT; CDR2 reads YYEEEE. The CDR3 has 16 amino acids. CDR3 sequence reads: CASSLAGREGPNEQFF. In nucleotides, the CDR3 is TGTGCCAGCAGCTTGGCGGGGCGGGAGGGCCCCAATGAGCAGTTCTTC.

This clone was counted a few times. The J gene is TRBJ2-1, the V gene TRBV7-8, with a weak D call TRBD2 (5 bases). With 3 bases removed from V and 0 bases from J, the gap between germline ends came to 9 bases. CDR1 and CDR2 (germline): SGHVS, FQNEAQ. CDR3 length: 15 residues. DNA of the CDR3: TGTGCCAGCAGCTTGGACTTCAGCTCCTACAATGAGCAGTTCTTC. Protein: CASSLDFSSYNEQFF.

The V call is TRBV29-1, the J call TRBJ2-7; D is possibly TRBD1 (6 bases). The CDR3 covers 13 residues. Trimming removed 4 bases at V and 9 bases at J, with 19 bases between. CDR1 and CDR2 (germline): SQVTM, ANQGSEA. The CDR3 region is CSVGQSGVGGQYF. As DNA, the CDR3 is TGCAGCGTTGGGCAGTCAGGGGTAGGTGGGCAGTACTTC.

The V gene is TRBV5-6, the J gene TRBJ1-3, with D possibly matching TRBD1 (5 bases). CDR3 length equals 12 residues. V gave up 4 bases and J gave up 4 bases, with 6 bases separating them. CDR1 is SGHDT, CDR2 YYEEEE, per germline. The CDR3 DNA reads as TGTGCCAGCAGCCGGGGGGGAAACACCATATATTTT. As protein: CASSRGGNTIYF.

The rearrangement joins TRBV4-3 to TRBJ1-5; D unresolved. V lost 0 bases and J 5 bases, leaving 5 bases between the germline ends. CDR3 length: 13 residues. In germline, CDR1 is LGHNA, CDR2 YSLEER. The DNA for the CDR3 is TGCGCCAGCAGCCAAGACGGGGATCAGCCCCAGCATTTT. Its translation: CASSQDGDQPQHF.

The chain is built from TRBV7-2 and TRBJ1-5; 9 nucleotides line up with TRBD1. CDR3 length equals 14 residues. Unmatched junction bases numbered 5, after V lost 5 bases and J lost 6 bases. The germline CDR1 and CDR2 sequences are SGHTA and FQGNSA. The CDR3 nucleotides are TGTGCCAGCAGCCCACAGGGGGCAGGTCAGCCCCAGCATTTT. It yields the protein CASSPQGAGQPQHF.

Worth noting for this clone: The same CDR3 is also encoded by other DNA sequences in this sample. The chain uses TRBV5-1 and TRBJ2-5; 7 bases are shared with TRBD2. The CDR3 runs to 14 residues. Per the germline V gene, CDR1 is SGHRS and CDR2 is YFSETQ. The trim removed 4 bases at V and 4 bases at J, leaving 7 bases unmatched. The chain's CDR3 is CASSPGTGGETQYF. The CDR3 DNA reads TGCGCCAGCAGCCCTGGGACGGGGGGAGAGACCCAGTACTTC.